Listed below are T cell receptor beta chains from one sample, sequenced in a study of OX40 agonist ivuxolimab in advanced cancers. Produced via immunoSEQ multiplex PCR; TCRdb's table is partial and in-frame only. The data hold about 33,000 clones, with approximately 89% observed a single time. Sample: CD4+ or CD8+ T cells sorted from blood, taken in a trial of the OX40 agonist ivuxolimab. The receptors derive from an adult with an advanced solid tumor such as melanoma, head and neck, liver or kidney cancer. Both conserved end residues are part of each CDR3. D genes are given only for firm matches. Size tells how often a clone was seen (once, few, many) or the class of an expanded clone, and some rows leave it out.

V	size	D	J	CDR3	DNA
TRBV28	NA	NA	TRBJ1-3	CASSYRAGNTIYF	TGTGCCAGCAGTTACAGAGCTGGAAACACCATATATTTT
TRBV5-4	once	TRBD2	TRBJ2-1	CASSLGLAIINEQFF	TGTGCCAGCAGTTTGGGACTAGCTATAATTAATGAGCAGTTCTTC
TRBV4-1	NA	TRBD2	TRBJ2-7	CASSLGVSGGEQYF	TGCGCCAGCAGCCTAGGGGTTAGCGGGGGCGAGCAGTACTTC
TRBV5-1	few	TRBD1	TRBJ1-2	CASSLVGQGTVGYTF	TGCGCCAGCAGCTTGGTCGGACAGGGGACCGTTGGCTACACCTTC
TRBV28	NA	TRBD1	TRBJ1-1	CASGFITGQSNTEAFF	TGTGCCAGCGGATTTATTACGGGACAGTCGAACACTGAAGCTTTCTTT
TRBV4-1	once	NA	TRBJ2-7	CASSQDFAVSEQYF	TGCGCCAGCAGCCAAGATTTCGCGGTTAGCGAGCAGTACTTC
TRBV19	NA	NA	TRBJ2-1	CASSGGVSEQFF	TGTGCCAGTAGCGGGGGTGTTAGTGAGCAGTTCTTC
TRBV6-1	NA	TRBD1	TRBJ1-1	CASSVTGGNTEAFF	TGTGCCAGCAGTGTAACAGGGGGTAACACTGAAGCTTTCTTT
TRBV7-9	once	NA	TRBJ1-1	CASSVRTDPRTEAFF	TGTGCCAGCAGCGTACGTACGGACCCCCGAACTGAAGCTTTCTTT
TRBV28	NA	TRBD2	TRBJ2-3	CASASGRHETDTQYF	TGTGCCAGCGCGAGCGGGAGGCACGAGACAGATACGCAGTATTTT
TRBV20-1	NA	NA	TRBJ2-2	CSARLVGELFF	TGCAGTGCCAGACTGGTCGGGGAGCTGTTTTTT
TRBV20-1	once	NA	TRBJ1-2	CSARVLESYTF	TGCAGTGCTAGAGTGTTGGAATCTTACACCTTC
TRBV4-1	NA	TRBD1	TRBJ2-7	CASSQDRVYEQYF	TGCGCCAGCAGCCAGGACAGGGTTTACGAGCAGTACTTC
TRBV27	NA	TRBD2	TRBJ2-3	CASSSRAGGLGDTQYF	TGTGCCAGCAGTTCCCGAGCGGGGGGGCTAGGAGATACGCAGTATTTT
TRBV27	few	TRBD1	TRBJ1-6	CASRTTQGVSPLHF	TGTGCCAGCAGAACAACACAGGGGGTTTCACCCCTCCACTTT
TRBV28	NA	NA	TRBJ1-5	CASSLAGSERQPQHF	TGTGCCAGCAGTTTAGCAGGGTCCGAGAGGCAGCCCCAGCATTTT
TRBV28	NA	NA	TRBJ1-5	CASSSGGNQPQHF	TGTGCCAGCAGTTCCGGGGGGAATCAGCCCCAGCATTTT
TRBV29-1	NA	NA	TRBJ2-3	CSVEDLQVSASTDTQYF	TGCAGCGTTGAAGATCTTCAAGTTTCGGCCAGCACAGATACGCAGTATTTT
TRBV4-1	NA	NA	TRBJ2-3	CASSRQLTDTQYF	TGCGCCAGCAGCCGGCAATTGACAGATACGCAGTATTTT
TRBV6-5	NA	NA	TRBJ2-3	CASSPGPSVTQYF	TGTGCCAGCAGCCCCGGGCCTTCCGTGACGCAGTATTTT
TRBV9	NA	NA	TRBJ1-2	CASSGTRQPPLTF	TGTGCCAGCAGTGGGACTCGACAGCCCCCTCTCACCTTC
TRBV27	NA	TRBD2	TRBJ2-7	CASSFGGRLYEQYF	TGTGCCAGCAGTTTCGGCGGGAGGCTATACGAGCAGTACTTC
TRBV7-9	NA	NA	TRBJ1-1	CASRDHEAFF	TGTGCCAGCAGGGACCACGAAGCTTTCTTT
TRBV30	NA	NA	TRBJ1-1	CAWSLARGTEAFF	TGTGCCTGGAGTTTGGCTAGAGGGACTGAAGCTTTCTTT
TRBV6-5	many	TRBD1	TRBJ1-2	CASSWGQGKYGYTF	TGTGCCAGCAGTTGGGGACAGGGGAAATATGGCTACACCTTC
TRBV28	NA	TRBD2	TRBJ2-1	CASSTPFLAGGTYNEQFF	TGTGCCAGCAGCACCCCCTTTTTAGCGGGAGGCACCTACAATGAGCAGTTCTTC
TRBV5-5	NA	TRBD1	TRBJ1-2	CASSPRTGDDYGYTF	TGTGCCAGCAGCCCCAGGACAGGGGACGACTATGGCTACACCTTC
TRBV5-1	NA	NA	TRBJ1-2	CASSFAGSGNGYTF	TGCGCCAGCAGCTTCGCCGGGAGCGGCAATGGCTACACCTTC
TRBV28	NA	TRBD2	TRBJ2-3	CASSPGAGGPRITDTQYF	TGTGCCAGCAGTCCCGGAGCGGGAGGGCCGAGGATCACAGATACGCAGTATTTT
TRBV4-2	NA	TRBD1	TRBJ2-7	CASSQENRGFSYEQYF	TGTGCCAGCAGCCAAGAAAACAGGGGCTTTTCTTACGAGCAGTACTTC
TRBV2	NA	NA	TRBJ1-2	CASRVVVGYRTYGYTF	TGTGCCAGCCGCGTAGTCGTCGGGTACAGGACCTATGGCTACACCTTC